Below, 5 T cell receptor beta chains from the same sample are listed, as sequenced in a study of metastatic and nonmetastatic thyroid tumors. Before thyroid surgery, none of the patients had received any treatment. Via MiXCR, TCRdb re-called the PCR reads. The sample carries about 40,000 clones, 25% to 30% recorded once. Specimen: blood. Every receptor here comes from a male donor with papillary thyroid cancer or a benign thyroid nodule (not recorded which). Some clones in this sample may be carry-over from other donors' samples.

There are many counts of this clone. This chain links TRBV3-1 with TRBJ2-1; D ambiguous. CDR3 size: 15 residues. Per the germline V gene, CDR1 is LGHDT and CDR2 is YNNKEL (reference sequence). The V gene lost 0 bases and the J gene lost 0 bases, with 6 bases spanning the gap. CDR3 amino acids: CASSQDPSSYNEQFF. The CDR3 DNA sequence: TGTGCCAGCAGCCAAGATCCGAGCTCCTACAATGAGCAGTTCTTC.

This clone turned up a few times. A read error may be the cause here, since a much bigger clone is one base away. The V gene is TRBV12-3 or TRBV12-4, the J gene TRBJ2-2; D may be TRBD1 or TRBD2 (5 bases each). The CDR3 has 15 amino acids. The CDR3, as DNA: TGTTCCAGCAGCCTGGGGGATTGGGGCACCGGGGAGCCGTTTTTT. Protein: CSSSLGDWGTGEPFF.

In this sample, this clone turned up many times. This chain uses TRBV7-2 with TRBJ2-1, with 13 bases identical to TRBD2. The CDR3 is 15 residues long. Germline values: CDR1 SGHTA, CDR2 FQGNSA. The trim removed 5 bases at V and 10 bases at J, leaving 8 bases unmatched. The CDR3 reads CASSPTSGRAGEQFF. DNA for the CDR3: TGTGCCAGCAGCCCTACTAGCGGGAGGGCCGGAGAGCAGTTCTTC.

The V gene is TRBV6-4, the J gene TRBJ2-2; D is tentatively TRBD1 or TRBD2 (5 bases each). The CDR3 totals 14 residues. Germline lookup yields CDR1 MRHNA and CDR2 SNTAGT. Deletions cut 4 bases from V and 3 bases from J, with 9 bases between. This chain's CDR3 is CASSARGDTGELFF. DNA for the CDR3: TGTGCCAGCAGTGCAAGAGGGGACACCGGGGAGCTGTTTTTT.

There are many counts of this clone. The chain recombines TRBV3-1 with TRBJ1-2; D remains unclear. Germline V lookup: CDR1 LGHDT, CDR2 YNNKEL (reference sequence). CDR3 size: 12 residues. Trimming shortened V by 4 bases and J by 7 bases, and 10 bases separated the two germline ends. For the CDR3, the DNA is TGTGCCAGCAGCCTGCGGTGGGCTGGCTACACCTTC. Translating gives CASSLRWAGYTF.